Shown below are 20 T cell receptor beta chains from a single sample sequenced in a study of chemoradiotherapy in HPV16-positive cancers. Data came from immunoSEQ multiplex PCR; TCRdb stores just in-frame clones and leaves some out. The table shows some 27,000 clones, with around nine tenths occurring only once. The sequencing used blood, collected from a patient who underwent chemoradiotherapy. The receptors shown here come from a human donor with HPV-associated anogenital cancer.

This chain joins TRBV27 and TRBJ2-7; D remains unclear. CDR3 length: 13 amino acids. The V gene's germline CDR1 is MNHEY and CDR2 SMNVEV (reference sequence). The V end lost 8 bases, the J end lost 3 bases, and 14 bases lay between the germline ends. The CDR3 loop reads CASWSPTDYEQYF. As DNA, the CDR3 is TGTGCCAGCTGGTCCCCTACGGACTACGAGCAGTACTTC.

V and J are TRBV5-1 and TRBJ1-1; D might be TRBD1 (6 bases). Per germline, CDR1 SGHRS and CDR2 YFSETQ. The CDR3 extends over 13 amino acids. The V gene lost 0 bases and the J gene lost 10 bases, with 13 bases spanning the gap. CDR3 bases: TGCGCCAGCAGCTTGGAAGGCAGGGGCCCAGCTTTCTTT. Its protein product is CASSLEGRGPAFF.

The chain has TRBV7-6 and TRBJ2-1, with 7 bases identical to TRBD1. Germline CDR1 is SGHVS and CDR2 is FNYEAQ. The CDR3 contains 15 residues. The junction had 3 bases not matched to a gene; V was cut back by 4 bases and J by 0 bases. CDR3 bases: TGTGCCAGCAGCTCCGGACAGGCCTCCTACAATGAGCAGTTCTTC. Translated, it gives CASSSGQASYNEQFF.

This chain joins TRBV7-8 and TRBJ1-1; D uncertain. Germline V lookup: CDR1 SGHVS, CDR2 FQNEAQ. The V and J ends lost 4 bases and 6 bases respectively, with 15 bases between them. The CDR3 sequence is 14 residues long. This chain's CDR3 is CASSSRQDSAEAFF. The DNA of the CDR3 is TGTGCCAGCAGCTCCCGCCAGGATTCGGCTGAAGCTTTCTTT.

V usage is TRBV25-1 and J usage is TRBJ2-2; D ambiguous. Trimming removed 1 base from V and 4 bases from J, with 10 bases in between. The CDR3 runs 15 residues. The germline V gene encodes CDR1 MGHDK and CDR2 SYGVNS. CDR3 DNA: TGTGCCAGCAGTGAATGGAACCAGCCCACCGGGGAGCTGTTTTTT. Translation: CASSEWNQPTGELFF.

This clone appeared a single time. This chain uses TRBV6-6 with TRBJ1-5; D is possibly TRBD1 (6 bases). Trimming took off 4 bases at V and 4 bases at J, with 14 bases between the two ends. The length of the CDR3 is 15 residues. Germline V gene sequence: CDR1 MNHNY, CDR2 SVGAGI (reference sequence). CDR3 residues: CASSSGWRGNQPQHF. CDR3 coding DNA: TGTGCCAGCAGTTCCGGGTGGAGGGGGAATCAGCCCCAGCATTTT.

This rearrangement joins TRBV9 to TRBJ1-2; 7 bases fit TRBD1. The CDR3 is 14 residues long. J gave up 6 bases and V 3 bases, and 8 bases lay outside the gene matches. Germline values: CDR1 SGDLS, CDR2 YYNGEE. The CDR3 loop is CASSAQGDFNGYTF. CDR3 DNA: TGTGCCAGCAGCGCCCAGGGGGACTTTAATGGCTACACCTTC. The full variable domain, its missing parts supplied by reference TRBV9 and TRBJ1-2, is DSGVTQTPKHLITATGQRVTLRCSPRSGDLSVYWYQQSLDQGLQFLIQYYNGEERAKGNILERFSAQQFPDLHSELNLSSLELGDSALYFCASSAQGDFNGYTFGSGTRLTVV.

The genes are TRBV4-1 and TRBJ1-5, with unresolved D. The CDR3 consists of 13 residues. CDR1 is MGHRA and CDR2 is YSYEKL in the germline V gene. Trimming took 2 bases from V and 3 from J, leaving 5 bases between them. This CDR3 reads CASSQFYNQPQHF. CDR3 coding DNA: TGCGCCAGCAGCCAATTTTACAATCAGCCCCAGCATTTT.

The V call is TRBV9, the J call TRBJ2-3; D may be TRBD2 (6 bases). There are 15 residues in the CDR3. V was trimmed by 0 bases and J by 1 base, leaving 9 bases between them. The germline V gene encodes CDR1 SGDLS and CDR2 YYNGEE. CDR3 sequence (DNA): TGTGCCAGCAGCGTAGACGGGGGACGCACAGATACGCAGTATTTT. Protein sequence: CASSVDGGRTDTQYF.

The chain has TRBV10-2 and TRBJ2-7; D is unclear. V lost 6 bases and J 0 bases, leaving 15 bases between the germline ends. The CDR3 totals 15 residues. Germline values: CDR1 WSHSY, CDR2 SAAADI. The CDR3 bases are TGCGCCAGCAGGGGCCTGGACGGATCCTCCTACGAGCAGTACTTC. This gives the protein CASRGLDGSSYEQYF.

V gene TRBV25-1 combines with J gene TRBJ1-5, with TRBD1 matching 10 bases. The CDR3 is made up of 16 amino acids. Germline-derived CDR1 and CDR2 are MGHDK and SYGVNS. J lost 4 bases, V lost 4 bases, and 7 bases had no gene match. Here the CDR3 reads CASSGPGTGENQPQHF. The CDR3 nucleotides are TGTGCCAGCAGTGGACCCGGGACAGGGGAGAATCAGCCCCAGCATTTT.

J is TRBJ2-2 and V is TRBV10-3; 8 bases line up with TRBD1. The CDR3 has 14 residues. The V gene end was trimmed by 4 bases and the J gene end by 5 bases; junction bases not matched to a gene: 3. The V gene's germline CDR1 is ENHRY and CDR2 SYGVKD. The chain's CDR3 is CAISGGQATGELFF. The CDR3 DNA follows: TGTGCCATCAGTGGGGGACAGGCGACCGGGGAGCTGTTTTTT.

CDR3 DNA: TGTGCCAGAGGTGACAGGGGCAATCAGCCCCAGCATTTT. Its protein product is CARGDRGNQPQHF. The chain couples TRBV27 to TRBJ1-5; 7 bases are shared with TRBD1. After removal of 9 bases from V and 2 bases from J, the junction contained 4 bases not matched to a gene. CDR1 and CDR2 (germline): MNHEY, SMNVEV (reference sequence). The CDR3 extends over 13 amino acids.

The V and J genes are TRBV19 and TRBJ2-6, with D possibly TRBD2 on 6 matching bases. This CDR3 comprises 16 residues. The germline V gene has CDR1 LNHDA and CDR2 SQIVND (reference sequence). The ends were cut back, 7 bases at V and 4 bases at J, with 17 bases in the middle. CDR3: CASIGTWRAGANVLTF. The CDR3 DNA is TGTGCCAGTATTGGGACGTGGAGGGCCGGGGCCAACGTCCTGACTTTC.

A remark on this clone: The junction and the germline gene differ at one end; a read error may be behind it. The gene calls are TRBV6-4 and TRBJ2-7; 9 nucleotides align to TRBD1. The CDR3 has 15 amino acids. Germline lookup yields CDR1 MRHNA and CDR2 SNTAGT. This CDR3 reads CASSDSRDRVYGQYF. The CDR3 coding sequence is TGTGCCAGCAGTGACAGCCGGGACAGGGTTTACGGGCAGTACTTC.

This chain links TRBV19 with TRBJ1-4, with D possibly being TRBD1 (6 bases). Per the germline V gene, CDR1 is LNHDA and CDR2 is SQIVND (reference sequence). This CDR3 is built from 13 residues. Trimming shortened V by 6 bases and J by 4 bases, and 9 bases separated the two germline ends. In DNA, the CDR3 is TGTGCCAGTAGCAGGGGTGTTAATGAAAAACTGTTTTTT. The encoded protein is CASSRGVNEKLFF.

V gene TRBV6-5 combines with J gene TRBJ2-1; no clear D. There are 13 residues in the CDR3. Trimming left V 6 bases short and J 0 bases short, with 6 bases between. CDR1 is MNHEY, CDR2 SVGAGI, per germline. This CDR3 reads CASREDSYNEQFF. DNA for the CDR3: TGTGCCAGCAGAGAGGACTCCTACAATGAGCAGTTCTTC.

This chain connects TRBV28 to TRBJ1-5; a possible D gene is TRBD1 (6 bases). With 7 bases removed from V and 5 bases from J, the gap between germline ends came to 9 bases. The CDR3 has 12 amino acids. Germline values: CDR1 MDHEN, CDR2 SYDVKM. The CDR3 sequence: CASTGQYQPQHF. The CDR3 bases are TGTGCCAGCACCGGACAGTATCAGCCCCAGCATTTT.

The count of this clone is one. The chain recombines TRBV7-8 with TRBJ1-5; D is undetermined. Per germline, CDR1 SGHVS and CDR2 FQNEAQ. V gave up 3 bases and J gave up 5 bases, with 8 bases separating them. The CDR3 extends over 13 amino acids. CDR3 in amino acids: CASSLSGDQPQHF. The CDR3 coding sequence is TGTGCCAGCAGCTTGTCCGGCGATCAGCCCCAGCATTTT.

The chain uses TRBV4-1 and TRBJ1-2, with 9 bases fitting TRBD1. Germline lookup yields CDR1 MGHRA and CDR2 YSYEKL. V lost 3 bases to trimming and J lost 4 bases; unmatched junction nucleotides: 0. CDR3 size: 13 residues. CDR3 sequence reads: CASSQDRGYGYTF. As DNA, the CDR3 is TGCGCCAGCAGCCAGGACAGGGGCTATGGCTACACCTTC.